This note documents a single T cell receptor beta chain sequence. Its target is not known. The data are from a study of lymphopenia after photon versus proton radiotherapy. Notes on the study in general: Photon-treated patients lost naive T cells and TCR diversity; proton-treated stayed stable. Larger post-nadir TCR diversity loss correlated inversely with survival in deceased patients. Only patients who died were analyzed for survival; proton advantage is unproven. After lymphocyte nadir, photon-treated repertoires showed oligoclonal expansion, especially CD8+ Temra.

There are 17 residues in the CDR3. The J segment lost 0 bases and the V segment lost 4 bases, leaving 6 bases of the junction unmatched. Germline V gives CDR1 KGHSH, CDR2 LQKENI. Clones were read by immunoSEQ multiplex PCR, and TCRdb kept only the in-frame ones, dropping some. The sample shows 150,000 to 200,000 clones, 70% to 90% of them seen only once. Sequencing used peripheral blood, obtained from a patient treated with photon-based radiotherapy. The origin of this receptor is a man aged 45-65 years with gastric cancer. The chain uses TRBV18 and TRBJ2-3; TRBD2 matches 11 bases. The CDR3 sequence is CASSLLTSGESTDTQYF. The CDR3 DNA follows: TGTGCCAGCTCACTACTGACTAGCGGGGAGAGCACAGATACGCAGTATTTT.